This TCR beta chain derives from a study of human T cells and chemical hapten exposure. The time point: patch test 3, about 24 weeks after DPC sensitization. The treatment: therapeutic diphenylcyclopropenone sensitization with weekly scalp DPC. The study used a library that attached unique molecular identifiers to individual cDNA molecules. MiXCR was run by TCRdb on the RACE reads, yielding one entry per CDR3 protein. The table shows more than 80,000 distinct CDR3 sequences, with less than 14% occurring only once. This clonotype has only a few counts. The sequence came from a woman between 50 and 59 years old with alopecia areata. Some clones in this sample may be carry-over from other donors' samples. The specimen was whole blood, collected in connection with sensitization to the hapten diphenylcyclopropenone (DPC).

CDR3 region: CSDRDRGMNTEAFF. DNA of the CDR3: TGCAGCGACCGGGACCGCGGGATGAACACTGAAGCTTTCTTT. The chain is built from TRBV29-1 and TRBJ1-1; D may be TRBD1 (5 bases). The V gene's germline CDR1 is SQVTM and CDR2 ANQGSEA. The CDR3 contains 14 residues. Trimming removed 7 bases from V and 0 bases from J, with 15 bases in between.